Below, 21 T cell receptor beta chains from the same sample are listed, as sequenced in a study of blood T cell repertoires in COVID-19. Repertoires were generated with immunoSEQ multiplex PCR, while TCRdb's copy carries only in-frame clones and drops some. Of 200,000 to 300,000 clones listed, roughly 86% are singletons. Sequencing was performed on peripheral blood. The source of these receptors is a woman aged 45-65 years with acute or convalescent COVID-19.

The chain recombines TRBV2 with TRBJ1-4, with D tentatively TRBD1 (6 bases). The germline V gene encodes CDR1 SNHLY and CDR2 FYNNEI. V lost 2 bases to trimming and J lost 7 bases, with 14 bases between them. The CDR3 runs 15 residues. The CDR3 DNA reads TGTGCCAGCAGTGAACTGGGGGCAGATTTTGAAAAACTGTTTTTT. Residues: CASSELGADFEKLFF.

The chain links TRBV19 to TRBJ1-4; D is unresolved. Germline loops: CDR1 LNHDA, CDR2 SQIVND (reference sequence). The germline V and J ends were trimmed by 5 bases and 0 bases, with 16 bases remaining between them. The CDR3 loop spans 17 amino acids. The CDR3 DNA is TGTGCCAGTAGTCTCCAGCGGGGAGTCACAACTAATGAAAAACTGTTTTTT. This codes for CASSLQRGVTTNEKLFF.

The chain carries TRBV19 and TRBJ2-4, with D hard to call. The CDR3 has 17 residues. Germline V lookup: CDR1 LNHDA, CDR2 SQIVND (reference sequence). Deletions cut 0 bases from V and 5 bases from J, with 17 bases between. The CDR3 sequence: CASSIDRSSRYQNIQYF. The CDR3 DNA follows: TGTGCCAGTAGTATAGATCGGTCTAGTCGGTACCAAAACATTCAGTACTTC.

The chain uses TRBV2 and TRBJ1-1; unclear D gene. This CDR3 comprises 13 residues. V was clipped by 1 base and J by 6 bases, with 9 bases between them. Germline V gene data show CDR1 as SNHLY and CDR2 as FYNNEI. CDR3 residues: CASSEESFPEAFF. CDR3 nucleotide sequence: TGTGCCAGCAGTGAAGAATCATTCCCTGAAGCTTTCTTT.

Here the CDR3 reads CASSLTDYTEAFF. Here the CDR3 DNA reads TGTGCCAGCAGCTTGACAGATTACACTGAAGCTTTCTTT. The V call is TRBV5-6, the J call TRBJ1-1, with unresolved D. This CDR3 has 13 residues. The V end was cut by 1 base, the J end by 3 bases, with 7 bases between. CDR1 is SGHDT and CDR2 is YYEEEE in the germline V gene.

This clone was seen only once. The chain uses TRBV27 and TRBJ1-6, with D maybe TRBD1 (6 bases). In germline, CDR1 is MNHEY, CDR2 SMNVEV (reference sequence). Trimming removed 6 bases from V and 13 bases from J, with 19 bases in between. This CDR3 has 14 amino acids. The CDR3 protein is CASSQGGLSLPLHF. The DNA for the CDR3 is TGTGCCAGCAGCCAAGGGGGATTGTCTCTTCCCCTCCACTTT.

This rearrangement joins TRBV7-2 to TRBJ2-7, with 7 nucleotides matching TRBD2. Germline values: CDR1 SGHTA, CDR2 FQGNSA. The CDR3 consists of 15 residues. Trimming removed 0 bases from V and 6 bases from J; junction bases left unmatched: 8. The CDR3, as DNA: TGTGCCAGCAGCTTAGCTTGGGCGGGAGTCAGCGAGCAGTACTTC. Translation: CASSLAWAGVSEQYF.

The chain links TRBV2 to TRBJ2-1, with 11 bases that match TRBD1. The ends lost 4 bases at V and 8 bases at J; junction bases unmatched: 4. The CDR3 is 14 amino acids. Germline CDR1 is SNHLY and CDR2 is FYNNEI. The CDR3 here is CASSGGTGGHEQFF. The CDR3, as DNA: TGTGCCAGCAGTGGGGGGACAGGGGGTCATGAGCAGTTCTTC.

J is TRBJ1-6 and V is TRBV7-9; D may be TRBD1 (5 bases). V gave up 1 base and J gave up 7 bases, with 11 bases separating them. The CDR3 has 15 amino acids. Germline lookup yields CDR1 SEHNR and CDR2 FQNEAQ (reference sequence). CDR3 bases: TGTGCCAGCAGCTTAGGCGCAGGGCCGAATTCACCCCTCCACTTT. As protein: CASSLGAGPNSPLHF.

This clone was found once. The rearrangement links TRBV28 to TRBJ2-7; weak D call: TRBD1 (6 bases). CDR3 length: 14 amino acids. Trimming removed 7 bases from V and 1 base from J, with 14 bases in between. Germline CDR1 MDHEN, CDR2 SYDVKM. CDR3 bases: TGTGCCAGCACCCCTGCGCAGGGGTCCTACGAGCAGTACTTC. Amino acid sequence: CASTPAQGSYEQYF.

The chain is built from TRBV5-5 and TRBJ1-5; D is unclear. V lost 1 base, J lost 6 bases, and 11 bases lay in between. The CDR3 length is 14 residues. Germline loops: CDR1 SGHKS, CDR2 YYEKEE (reference sequence). CDR3 in DNA: TGTGCCAGCAGCTTGTTCCCAGGAACTCAGCCCCAGCATTTT. It specifies CASSLFPGTQPQHF.

The V call is TRBV4-1, the J call TRBJ1-4, with a tentative D call TRBD1 (5 bases). V was cut by 4 bases and J by 1 base, with 13 bases left in between. Per germline, CDR1 MGHRA and CDR2 YSYEKL. The CDR3 is made up of 16 amino acids. CDR3: CASSRGRVRTNEKLFF. CDR3 sequence (DNA): TGCGCCAGCAGCCGGGGGAGGGTCCGAACTAATGAAAAACTGTTTTTT.

This chain links TRBV6-5 with TRBJ2-3, with 9 bases that match TRBD2. V was clipped by 2 bases and J by 11 bases; unmatched bases: 8. The CDR3 length is 14 residues. Germline assignment: CDR1 MNHEY and CDR2 SVGAGI. CDR3 nucleotide sequence: TGTGCCAGCAGTTACGGGACTAGCCCTAGCGGGCAGTATTTT. Translation: CASSYGTSPSGQYF.

This clone was found a few times. The V and J genes are TRBV10-1 and TRBJ2-1; 8 nucleotides line up with TRBD1. Trimming took 0 bases from V and 12 from J; bases not matched to a gene: 13. CDR3 length: 16 residues. CDR1 WNHNN and CDR2 SYGVQD come from the germline V gene (reference sequence). CDR3 sequence (DNA): TGCGCCAGCAGTGAGTCGTCCGGGACAGGTATAATGGGGCAGTTCTTC. Its protein product is CASSESSGTGIMGQFF.

This rearrangement joins TRBV7-3 to TRBJ2-2; D remains unclear. Germline assignment: CDR1 SGHTA and CDR2 FQGTGA. The length of the CDR3 is 14 residues. V shed 5 bases and J shed 4 bases, with 11 bases lying between them. This chain's CDR3 is CASSTGRPTGELFF. The CDR3 nucleotides are TGTGCCAGCAGCACGGGTCGACCCACCGGGGAGCTGTTTTTT.

The chain joins TRBV29-1 to TRBJ1-4; D may be TRBD1 (5 bases). The CDR3 runs to 15 residues. Germline assignment: CDR1 SQVTM and CDR2 ANQGSEA. V gave up 2 bases and J gave up 2 bases, with 12 bases separating them. CDR3 sequence: CSVESLGTTNEKLFF. CDR3 nucleotides: TGCAGCGTTGAAAGCCTCGGGACTACTAATGAAAAACTGTTTTTT.

V usage is TRBV28 and J usage is TRBJ1-5; no definite D call. The V gene's germline CDR1 is MDHEN and CDR2 SYDVKM. The CDR3 runs 13 residues. V was trimmed by 6 bases and J by 7 bases, leaving 13 bases between them. The CDR3 reads CASSAWAEQPQHF. The CDR3 DNA sequence: TGTGCCAGCAGCGCGTGGGCAGAGCAGCCCCAGCATTTT.

This clone was seen a few times. The chain uses TRBV18 and TRBJ1-2; no reliable D call. This CDR3 contains 15 residues. V was pared by 3 bases and J by 0 bases, with 11 bases between. Germline CDR1 KGHSH, CDR2 LQKENI. The CDR3 DNA reads as TGTGCCAGCTCACCTCAATCGGGAACTAACTATGGCTACACCTTC. This gives the protein CASSPQSGTNYGYTF. The entire variable domain, with the rest obtained from reference TRBV18 and TRBJ1-2, is as follows: NAGVMQNPRHLVRRRGQEARLRCSPMKGHSHVYWYRQLPEEGLKFMVYLQKENIIDESGMPKERFSAEFPKEGPSILRIQQVVRGDSAAYFCASSPQSGTNYGYTFGSGTRLTVV.

The chain recombines TRBV21-1 with TRBJ2-7; whether TRBD1, the table's D call, matches the DNA was not checked. TRBV21-1 has pseudogene status. This CDR3 is built from 18 residues. CDR3 nucleotide sequence: TGTGCCAGCAGCCCCCCCTGTAGCGAATCCCAGGGGCAAGTCGAGCAGTACTTC. Amino acids: CASSPPCSESQGQVEQYF.

The gene calls are TRBV7-2 and TRBJ2-6; no clear D gene. This CDR3 comprises 15 residues. In germline, CDR1 is SGHTA, CDR2 FQGNSA. V lost 5 bases, J lost 2 bases, and 10 bases lay in between. DNA of the CDR3: TGTGCCAGCAGCATTCTAGTGGCTGGGGCCAACGTCCTGACTTTC. Translated, it gives CASSILVAGANVLTF.

The CDR3 DNA sequence: TGTGCCACCAGTGATTCTAGACCGGGTGATTTATCTCGGGAGACCCAGTACTTC. Protein sequence: CATSDSRPGDLSRETQYF. The chain has TRBV24-1 and TRBJ2-5, with no clear D. Per the germline V gene, CDR1 is KGHDR and CDR2 is SFDVKD. The CDR3 extends over 18 amino acids. V was shortened by 2 bases and J by 5 bases, with 23 bases between the two germline ends.